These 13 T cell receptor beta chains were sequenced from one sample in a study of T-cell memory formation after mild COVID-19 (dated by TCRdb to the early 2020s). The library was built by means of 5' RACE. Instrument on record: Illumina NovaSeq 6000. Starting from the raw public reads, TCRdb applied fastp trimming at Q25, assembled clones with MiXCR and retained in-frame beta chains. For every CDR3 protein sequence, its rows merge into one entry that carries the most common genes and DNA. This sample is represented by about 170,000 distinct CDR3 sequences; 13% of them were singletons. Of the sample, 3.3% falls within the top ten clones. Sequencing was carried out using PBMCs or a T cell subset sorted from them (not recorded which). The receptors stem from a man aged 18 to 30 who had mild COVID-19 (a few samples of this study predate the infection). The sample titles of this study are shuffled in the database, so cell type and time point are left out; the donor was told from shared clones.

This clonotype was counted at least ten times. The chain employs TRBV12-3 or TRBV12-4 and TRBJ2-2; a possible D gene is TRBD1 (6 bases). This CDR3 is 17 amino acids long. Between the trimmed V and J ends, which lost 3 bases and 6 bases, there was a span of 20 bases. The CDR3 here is CASSLQGTMFVAGELFF. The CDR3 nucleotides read TGTGCCAGCAGTTTGCAGGGGACGATGTTTGTTGCCGGGGAGCTGTTTTTT.

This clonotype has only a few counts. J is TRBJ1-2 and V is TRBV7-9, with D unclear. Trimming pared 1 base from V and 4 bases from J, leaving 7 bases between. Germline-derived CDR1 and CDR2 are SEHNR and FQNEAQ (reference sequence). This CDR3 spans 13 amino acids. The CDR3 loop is CASSLEQIYGYTF. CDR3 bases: TGTGCCAGCAGCTTAGAACAGATCTATGGCTACACCTTC. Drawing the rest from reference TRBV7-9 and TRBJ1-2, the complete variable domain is DTGVSQNPRHKITKRGQNVTFRCDPISEHNRLYWYRQTLGQGPEFLTYFQNEAQLEKSRLLSDRFSAERPKGSFSTLEIQRTEQGDSAMYLCASSLEQIYGYTFGSGTRLTVV.

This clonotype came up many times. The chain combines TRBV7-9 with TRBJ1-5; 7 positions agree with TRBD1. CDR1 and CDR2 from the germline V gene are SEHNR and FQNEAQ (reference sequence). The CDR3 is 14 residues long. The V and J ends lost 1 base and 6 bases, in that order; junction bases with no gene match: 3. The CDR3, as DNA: TGTGCCAGCAGCTTAGGACAGGGAGGTCAGCCCCAGCATTTT. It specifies CASSLGQGGQPQHF.

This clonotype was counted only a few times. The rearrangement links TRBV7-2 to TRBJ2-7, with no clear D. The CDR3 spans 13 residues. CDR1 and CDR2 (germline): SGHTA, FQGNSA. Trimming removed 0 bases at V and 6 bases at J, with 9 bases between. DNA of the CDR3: TGTGCCAGCAGCTTAGCTCTTCGTAGCGAGCAGTACGTC. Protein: CASSLALRSEQYV.

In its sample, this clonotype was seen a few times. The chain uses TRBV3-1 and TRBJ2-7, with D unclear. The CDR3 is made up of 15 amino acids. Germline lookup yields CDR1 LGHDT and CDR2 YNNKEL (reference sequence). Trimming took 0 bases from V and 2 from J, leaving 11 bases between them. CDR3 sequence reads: CASSQDPRVPYEQYF. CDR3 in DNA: TGTGCCAGCAGCCAAGATCCTAGGGTACCCTACGAGCAGTACTTC.

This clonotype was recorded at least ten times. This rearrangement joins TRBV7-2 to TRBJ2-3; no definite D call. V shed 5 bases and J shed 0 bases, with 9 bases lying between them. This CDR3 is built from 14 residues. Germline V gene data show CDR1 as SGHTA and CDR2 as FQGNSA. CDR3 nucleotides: TGTGCCAGCAGCCTGACCATGAGCACAGATACGCAGTATTTT. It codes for CASSLTMSTDTQYF.

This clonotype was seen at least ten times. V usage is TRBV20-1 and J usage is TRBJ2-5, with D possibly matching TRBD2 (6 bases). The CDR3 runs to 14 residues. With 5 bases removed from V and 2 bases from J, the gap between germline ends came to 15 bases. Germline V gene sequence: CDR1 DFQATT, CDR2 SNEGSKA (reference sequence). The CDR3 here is CSAAAWGEQETQYF. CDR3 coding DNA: TGCAGTGCTGCCGCGTGGGGGGAGCAAGAGACCCAGTACTTC.

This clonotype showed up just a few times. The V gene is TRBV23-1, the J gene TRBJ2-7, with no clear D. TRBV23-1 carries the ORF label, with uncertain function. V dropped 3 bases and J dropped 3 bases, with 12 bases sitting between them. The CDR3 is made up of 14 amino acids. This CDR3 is CASSQRRLNYEQYV. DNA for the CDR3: TGCGCCAGCAGTCAGCGCAGGTTAAACTACGAGCAGTACGTC.

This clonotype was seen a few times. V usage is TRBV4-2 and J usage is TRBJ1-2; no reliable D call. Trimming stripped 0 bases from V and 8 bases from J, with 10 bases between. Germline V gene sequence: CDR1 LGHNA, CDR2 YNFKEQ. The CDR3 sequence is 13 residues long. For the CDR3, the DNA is TGTGCCAGCAGCCAAGATTACAGCCGGGGCTACACCTTC. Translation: CASSQDYSRGYTF.

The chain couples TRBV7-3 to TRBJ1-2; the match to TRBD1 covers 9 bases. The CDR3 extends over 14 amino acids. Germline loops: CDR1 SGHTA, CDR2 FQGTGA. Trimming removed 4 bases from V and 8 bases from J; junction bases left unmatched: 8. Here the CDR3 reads CASSYGTGRGGYTF. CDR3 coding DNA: TGTGCCAGCAGCTATGGGACAGGGCGCGGGGGCTACACCTTC.

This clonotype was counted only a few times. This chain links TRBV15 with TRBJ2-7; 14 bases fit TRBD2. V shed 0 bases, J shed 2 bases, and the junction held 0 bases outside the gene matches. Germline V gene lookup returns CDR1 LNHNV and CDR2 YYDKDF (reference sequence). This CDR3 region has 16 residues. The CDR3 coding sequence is TGTGCCACCAGCAGAGAGGGACTAGCGGGGGCCTACGAGCAGTACTTC. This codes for CATSREGLAGAYEQYF.

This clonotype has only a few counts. CDR3 sequence: CASSVSLQGGGTQYF. For the CDR3, the DNA is TGTGCCAGCAGCGTTTCGTTACAGGGCGGGGGTACGCAGTATTTT. The chain has TRBV7-9 and TRBJ2-3; a possible D gene is TRBD2 (7 bases). V lost 5 bases, J lost 8 bases, and 20 bases lay in between. Germline-derived CDR1 and CDR2 are SEHNR and FQNEAQ (reference sequence). The CDR3 is made up of 15 amino acids.

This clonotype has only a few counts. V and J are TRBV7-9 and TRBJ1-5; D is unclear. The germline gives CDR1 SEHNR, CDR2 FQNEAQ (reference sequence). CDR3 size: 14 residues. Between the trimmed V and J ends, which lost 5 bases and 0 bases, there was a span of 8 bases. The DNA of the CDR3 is TGTGCCAGCAGCGGAAGTAATAGCAATCAGCCCCAGCATTTT. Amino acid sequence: CASSGSNSNQPQHF.